The clone carrying this T cell receptor beta chain was seen a handful of times. The antigen is undetermined. The sample originates from a study of long-term antiretroviral therapy in people with HIV. Study overall: The earliest samples predate the 2015 immediate-ART recommendation by about a decade. Study conclusions and caveats: Specimens of blood were obtained during about 2004 to 2017, possibly under older ART regimens. Records did not include ART adherence, viral resistance or therapy changes.

V was clipped by 0 bases and J by 6 bases; unmatched bases: 6. This CDR3 is built from 15 residues. The germline gives CDR1 SGHTS, CDR2 YDEGEE. Sequencing relied on immunoSEQ assay v3.0, run at survey level. Profiled with immunoSEQ multiplex PCR; TCRdb holds only in-frame clones, not every one. This table holds about 31,000 clones, approximately 92% found once. Each specimen consisted of 1-10 million cryopreserved PBMC prior to extraction of DNA. The specimen was unsorted PBMCs, collected more than 5 years after starting antiretroviral therapy. The receptor was derived from a woman aged 35 to 49 with HIV. V and J are TRBV5-8 and TRBJ2-1; 7 nucleotides agree with TRBD1. CDR3 DNA sequence: TGTGCCAGCAGCTTGGCAGTCAGGGGGATCAATGAGCAGTTCTTC. It is translated as CASSLAVRGINEQFF.